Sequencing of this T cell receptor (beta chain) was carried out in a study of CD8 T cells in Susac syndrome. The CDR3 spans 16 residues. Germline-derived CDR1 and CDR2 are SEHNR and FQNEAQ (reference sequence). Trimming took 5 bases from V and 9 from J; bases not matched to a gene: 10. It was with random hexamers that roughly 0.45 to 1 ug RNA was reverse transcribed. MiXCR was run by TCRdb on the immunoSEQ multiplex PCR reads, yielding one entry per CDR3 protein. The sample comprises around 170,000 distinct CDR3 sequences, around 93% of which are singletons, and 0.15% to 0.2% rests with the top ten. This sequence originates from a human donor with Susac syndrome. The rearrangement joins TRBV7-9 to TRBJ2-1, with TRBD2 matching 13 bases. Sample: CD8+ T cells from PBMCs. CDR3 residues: CASSPNGRLAGGEQFF. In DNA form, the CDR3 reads TGTGCCAGCAGCCCGAATGGGAGACTAGCGGGGGGTGAGCAGTTCTTC.